The entry below gives a single T cell receptor beta chain sequence along with its context. Trimming took off 9 bases at V and 1 base at J, with 8 bases between the two ends. The V gene's germline CDR1 is KGHDR and CDR2 SFDVKD. The CDR3 contains 12 residues. Data came from immunoSEQ multiplex PCR; TCRdb stores just in-frame clones and leaves some out. The repertoire includes 250,000 to 350,000 clones, more than 75% of them detected once, and 2% to 2.5% sits in the top ten. The data belong to a study of blood T cell repertoires in COVID-19. V usage is TRBV24-1 and J usage is TRBJ2-5, with a weak D call TRBD1 (6 bases). The sequenced sample was peripheral blood. The source is a woman between 25 and 40 years old who had recovered from COVID-19. The CDR3 here is CATSGVQETQYF. The CDR3 DNA follows: TGTGCCACCTCAGGGGTCCAAGAGACCCAGTACTTC.